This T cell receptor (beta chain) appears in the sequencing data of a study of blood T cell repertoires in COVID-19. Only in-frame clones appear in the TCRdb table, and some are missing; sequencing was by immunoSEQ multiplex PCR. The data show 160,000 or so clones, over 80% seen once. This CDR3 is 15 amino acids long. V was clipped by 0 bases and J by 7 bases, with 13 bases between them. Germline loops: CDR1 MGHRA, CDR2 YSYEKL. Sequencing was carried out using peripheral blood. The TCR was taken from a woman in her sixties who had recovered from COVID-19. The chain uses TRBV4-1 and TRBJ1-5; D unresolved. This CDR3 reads CASSQDALGRQPQHF. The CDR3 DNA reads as TGCGCCAGCAGCCAAGACGCCCTGGGGAGGCAGCCCCAGCATTTT.